The rows below give T cell receptor beta chains drawn from one sample of a study of human T cells and chemical hapten exposure. TCRdb passed the RACE reads through MiXCR, listing each CDR3 protein once. The sample lists more than 80,000 distinct CDR3 sequences; 9% to 15% were seen once. Sequenced material: whole blood, taken in connection with sensitization to the hapten diphenylcyclopropenone (DPC). Receptor source: a woman aged 50 to 60 with alopecia areata. Some clones in this sample may be carry-over from other donors' samples. The CDR3 runs from the conserved cysteine through the conserved F or W. D genes are given only for firm matches. Clone size, where shown, is once, few, many, or a class for clones that have expanded.

D	V	J	size	CDR3	DNA
TRBD2	TRBV20-1	TRBJ2-5	NA	CSARGVPGLGIETQYF	TGCAGTGCTAGAGGAGTACCGGGACTAGGGATTGAGACCCAGTACTTC
NA	TRBV20-1	TRBJ2-2	many	CSAGGTPLTGELFF	TGCAGTGCTGGGGGGACACCTCTCACCGGGGAGCTGTTTTTT
NA	TRBV28	TRBJ2-4	NA	CASRQGLAKNIQYF	TGTGCCAGCAGACAGGGACTAGCCAAAAACATTCAGTACTTC
NA	TRBV28	TRBJ1-1	few	CASSLNREAFF	TGTGCCAGCAGTTTGAACAGGGAAGCTTTCTTT
NA	TRBV28	TRBJ1-6	NA	CASTAADSRLSSYNSPLHF	TGTGCCAGCACCGCAGCGGACAGTCGACTGAGCTCCTATAATTCACCCCTCCACTTT
NA	TRBV20-1	TRBJ2-7	few	CSVPSRVQQYF	TGCAGTGTCCCCAGTCGCGTCCAGCAGTACTTC
TRBD1	TRBV6-5	TRBJ2-3	many	CATGDSLTDTQYF	TGTGCCACCGGGGACAGCCTCACAGATACGCAGTATTTT
NA	TRBV20-1	TRBJ2-2	NA	CSARVPKSNTGELFF	TGCAGTGCTAGAGTCCCCAAATCGAACACCGGGGAGCTGTTTTTT
TRBD2	TRBV29-1	TRBJ2-7	few	CSVVGGTSGYEQYF	TGCAGCGTTGTAGGGGGGACTAGCGGATACGAGCAGTACTTC
NA	TRBV20-1	TRBJ2-1	NA	CSATIGARGYNEQFF	TGCAGTGCTACCATAGGGGCGAGGGGCTACAATGAGCAGTTCTTC
NA	TRBV6-2/TRBV6-3	TRBJ2-5	few	CASIKGGDQETQYF	TGTGCCAGCATCAAGGGGGGGGACCAAGAGACCCAGTACTTC
TRBD1	TRBV2	TRBJ2-7	many	CASSERDRGREQYF	TGTGCCAGCAGTGAAAGGGACAGGGGACGCGAGCAGTACTTC
NA	TRBV12-3/TRBV12-4	TRBJ1-1	few	CASKARVGTEAFF	TGTGCCAGTAAGGCAAGGGTGGGCACTGAAGCTTTCTTT
NA	TRBV12-3/TRBV12-4	TRBJ1-3	NA	CASGRNTIYF	TGTGCCAGCGGACGAAACACCATATATTTT
NA	TRBV5-6	TRBJ2-5	few	CASSQHGQYF	TGTGCCAGCAGCCAACATGGCCAGTACTTC
NA	TRBV7-9	TRBJ1-2	few	CASSLALLYGYTF	TGTGCCAGCAGCTTAGCGCTCCTTTATGGCTACACCTTC
NA	TRBV2	TRBJ2-7	NA	CASRGLHEQYF	TGTGCCAGCAGGGGTTTGCACGAGCAGTACTTC
NA	TRBV10-3	TRBJ2-2	few	CAISDGAENTGELFF	TGTGCCATCAGTGACGGAGCGGAGAACACCGGGGAGCTGTTTTTT
NA	TRBV12-3/TRBV12-4	TRBJ2-2	NA	CASSRRAFTGELFF	TGTGCCAGCAGCCGGCGGGCGTTCACCGGGGAGCTGTTTTTT
NA	TRBV5-1	TRBJ1-4	few	CASSLGSQNEKLFF	TGCGCCAGCAGCTTGGGCAGCCAGAATGAAAAACTGTTTTTT
TRBD2	TRBV7-9	TRBJ2-2	many	CASSFTSGGIYTGELFF	TGTGCCAGCAGCTTTACTAGCGGGGGGATATACACCGGGGAGCTGTTTTTT
NA	TRBV19	TRBJ1-4	NA	CASGRLGATNEKLFF	TGTGCCAGTGGCCGATTGGGCGCAACTAATGAAAAACTGTTTTTT
NA	TRBV12-3/TRBV12-4	TRBJ2-1	many	CASSLSSSSYNEQFF	TGTGCCAGCAGTTTATCAAGTAGCTCCTACAATGAGCAGTTCTTC
NA	TRBV7-9	TRBJ2-7	many	CASSSATFPYEQYF	TGTGCCAGCAGCTCTGCGACATTTCCCTACGAGCAGTACTTC
NA	TRBV10-2	TRBJ2-1	few	CASSESSLYNEQFF	TGCGCCAGCAGTGAGTCGTCCCTCTACAATGAGCAGTTCTTC
TRBD2	TRBV28	TRBJ2-2	many	CASRKGLAGLWNTGELFF	TGTGCCAGCAGGAAGGGACTAGCGGGACTTTGGAACACCGGGGAGCTGTTTTTT
NA	TRBV12-5	TRBJ2-1	many	CASGGRPDYTRPNNEQFF	TGTGCTAGTGGGGGGAGACCAGACTACACAAGACCGAACAATGAGCAGTTCTTC
NA	TRBV20-1	TRBJ2-2	NA	CGARDFEGRTGELFF	TGCGGTGCTAGAGATTTTGAGGGTCGCACCGGGGAGCTGTTTTTT
TRBD1	TRBV7-9	TRBJ1-6	few	CASSRTGGSYNSPLHF	TGTGCCAGCAGCAGAACAGGGGGGTCCTATAATTCACCCCTCCACTTT
NA	TRBV28	TRBJ2-2	few	CASSFRADTGEPFF	TGTGCCAGCAGTTTCAGGGCGGACACCGGGGAGCCGTTTTTT
NA	TRBV21-1	TRBJ2-7	few	CASSKDLAPTSYEQYF	TGTGCCAGCAGCAAGGACCTAGCGCCTACTTCCTACGAGCAGTACTTC
NA	TRBV5-1	TRBJ1-1	NA	CASSSTTVNTEAFF	TGCGCCAGCAGCTCGACAACTGTGAACACTGAAGCTTTCTTT
NA	TRBV6-5	TRBJ1-3	many	CASSYSMQGTGNTIYF	TGTGCCAGCAGTTACTCGATGCAGGGGACTGGAAACACCATATATTTT